A single T cell receptor (beta chain) is shown here with its context. TCRdb keeps only in-frame clones here, not all; method: immunoSEQ multiplex PCR. The sample carries a few hundred thousand clones, roughly 91% recorded once. This sample's treatment: about 20 received Ad26.COV2.S at low or high dose, single or two shots; 5 received placebo; per-sample allocation not given. Day 63 after the first vaccine or placebo injection was the time point for sampling. An Ad26 vector expressing Wuhan-strain SARS-CoV-2 spike constituted the vaccine. The source of the sample is a study of Ad26.COV2.S vaccination and SARS-CoV-2 variants. Study summary: Participants got Ad26.COV2.S intramuscularly, once or twice 56 days apart.

CDR1 and CDR2 from the germline V gene are SGHAT and FQNNGV. The CDR3 runs to 15 residues. V lost 8 bases, J lost 5 bases, and 21 bases lay in between. The clonotype comes from a person aged 18-60 years who received the Ad26.COV2.S COVID-19 vaccine or a placebo. Sequenced here: peripheral blood, sampled in a trial of Ad26.COV2.S vaccine versus placebo. The rearrangement uses TRBV11-2 and TRBJ1-1; D is possibly TRBD1 (6 bases). This CDR3 is CASSLRGGFRTEAFF. The CDR3 DNA reads TGTGCCAGCTCCTTAAGGGGGGGCTTTAGGACTGAAGCTTTCTTT.